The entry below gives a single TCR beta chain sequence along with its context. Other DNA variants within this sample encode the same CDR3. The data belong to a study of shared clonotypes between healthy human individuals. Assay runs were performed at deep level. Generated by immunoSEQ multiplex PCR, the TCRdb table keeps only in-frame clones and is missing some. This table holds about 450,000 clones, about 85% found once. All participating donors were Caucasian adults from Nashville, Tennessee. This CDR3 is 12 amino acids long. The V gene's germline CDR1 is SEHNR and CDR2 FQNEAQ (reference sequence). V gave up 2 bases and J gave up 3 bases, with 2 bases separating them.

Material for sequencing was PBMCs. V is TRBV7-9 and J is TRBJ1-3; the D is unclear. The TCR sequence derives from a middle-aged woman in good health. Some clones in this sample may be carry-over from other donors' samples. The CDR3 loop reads CASSLIGNTIYF. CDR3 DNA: TGTGCCAGCAGCTTAATTGGAAACACCATATATTTT.